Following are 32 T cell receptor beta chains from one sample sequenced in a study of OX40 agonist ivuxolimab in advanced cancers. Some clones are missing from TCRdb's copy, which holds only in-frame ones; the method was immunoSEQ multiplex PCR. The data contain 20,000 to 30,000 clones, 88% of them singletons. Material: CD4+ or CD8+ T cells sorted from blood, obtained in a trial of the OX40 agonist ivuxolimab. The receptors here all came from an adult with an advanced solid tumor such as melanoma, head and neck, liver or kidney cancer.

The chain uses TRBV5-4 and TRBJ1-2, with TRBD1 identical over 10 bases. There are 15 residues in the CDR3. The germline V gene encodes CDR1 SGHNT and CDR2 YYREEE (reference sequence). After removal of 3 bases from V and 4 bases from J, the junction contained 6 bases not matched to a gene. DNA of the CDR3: TGTGCCAGCAGCTCCCGGGACAGGGGATTCTATGGCTACACCTTC. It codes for CASSSRDRGFYGYTF. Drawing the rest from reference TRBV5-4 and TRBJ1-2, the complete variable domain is ETGVTQSPTHLIKTRGQQVTLRCSSQSGHNTVSWYQQALGQGPQFIFQYYREEENGRGNFPPRFSGLQFPNYSSELNVNALELDDSALYLCASSSRDRGFYGYTFGSGTRLTVV.

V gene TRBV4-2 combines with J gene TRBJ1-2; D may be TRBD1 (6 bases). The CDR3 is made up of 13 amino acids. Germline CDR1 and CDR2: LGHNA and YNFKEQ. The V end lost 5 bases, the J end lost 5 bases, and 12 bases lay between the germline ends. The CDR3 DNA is TGTGCCAGCAGCGAAACAGGGTTATATGGCTACACCTTC. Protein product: CASSETGLYGYTF.

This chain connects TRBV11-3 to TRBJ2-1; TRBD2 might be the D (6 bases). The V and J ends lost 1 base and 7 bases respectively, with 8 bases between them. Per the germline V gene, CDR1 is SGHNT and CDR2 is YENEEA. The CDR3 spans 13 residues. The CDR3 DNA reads TGTGCCAGCAGCTTAGTCGGGGGAAATGAGCAGTTCTTC. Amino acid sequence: CASSLVGGNEQFF. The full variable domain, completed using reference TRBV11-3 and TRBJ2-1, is EAGVVQSPRYKIIEKKQPVAFWCNPISGHNTLYWYLQNLGQGPELLIRYENEEAVDDSQLPKDRFSAERLKGVDSTLKIQPAELGDSAVYLCASSLVGGNEQFFGPGTRLTVL.

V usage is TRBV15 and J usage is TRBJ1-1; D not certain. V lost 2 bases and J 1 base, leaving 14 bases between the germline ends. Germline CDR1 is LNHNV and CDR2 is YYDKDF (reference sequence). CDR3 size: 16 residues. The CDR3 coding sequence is TGTGCCACCAGCAGACCCTACGGTACGGGGAACACTGAAGCTTTCTTT. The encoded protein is CATSRPYGTGNTEAFF.

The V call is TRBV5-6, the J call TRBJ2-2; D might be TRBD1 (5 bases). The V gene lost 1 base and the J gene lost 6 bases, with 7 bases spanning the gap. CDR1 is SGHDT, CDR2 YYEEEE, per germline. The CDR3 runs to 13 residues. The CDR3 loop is CASSLQGPGELFF. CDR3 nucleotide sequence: TGTGCCAGCAGCTTGCAGGGCCCCGGGGAGCTGTTTTTT.

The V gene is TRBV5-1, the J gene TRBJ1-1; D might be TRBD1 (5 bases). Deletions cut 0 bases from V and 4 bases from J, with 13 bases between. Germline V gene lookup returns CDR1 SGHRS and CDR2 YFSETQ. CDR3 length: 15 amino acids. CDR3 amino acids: CASSLAGILITEAFF. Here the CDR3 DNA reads TGCGCCAGCAGCTTGGCAGGGATCCTAATCACTGAAGCTTTCTTT.

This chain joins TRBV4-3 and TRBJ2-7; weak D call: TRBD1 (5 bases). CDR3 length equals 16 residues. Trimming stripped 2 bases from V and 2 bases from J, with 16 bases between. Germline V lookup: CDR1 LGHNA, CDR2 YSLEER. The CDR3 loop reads CASSQSTAGPPYEQYF. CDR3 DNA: TGCGCCAGCAGCCAATCGACCGCAGGGCCCCCCTACGAGCAGTACTTC.

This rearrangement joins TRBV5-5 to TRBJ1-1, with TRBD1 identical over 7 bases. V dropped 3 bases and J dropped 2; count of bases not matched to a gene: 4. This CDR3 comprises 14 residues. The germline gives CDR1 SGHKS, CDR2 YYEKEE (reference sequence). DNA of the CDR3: TGTGCCAGCAGCTGGACAGGATCAAACACTGAAGCTTTCTTT. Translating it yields CASSWTGSNTEAFF.

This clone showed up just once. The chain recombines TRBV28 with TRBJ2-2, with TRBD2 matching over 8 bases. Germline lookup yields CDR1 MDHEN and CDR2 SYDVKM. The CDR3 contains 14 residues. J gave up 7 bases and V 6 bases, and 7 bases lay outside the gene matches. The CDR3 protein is CASSRPGGDGELFF. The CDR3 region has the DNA TGTGCCAGCAGCCGCCCCGGGGGGGACGGGGAGCTGTTTTTT.

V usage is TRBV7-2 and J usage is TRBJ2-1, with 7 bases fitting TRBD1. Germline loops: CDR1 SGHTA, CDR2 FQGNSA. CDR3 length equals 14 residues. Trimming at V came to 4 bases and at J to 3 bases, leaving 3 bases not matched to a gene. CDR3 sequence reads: CASSSGQSYNEQFF. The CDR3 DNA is TGTGCCAGCAGCTCGGGACAGAGCTACAATGAGCAGTTCTTC.

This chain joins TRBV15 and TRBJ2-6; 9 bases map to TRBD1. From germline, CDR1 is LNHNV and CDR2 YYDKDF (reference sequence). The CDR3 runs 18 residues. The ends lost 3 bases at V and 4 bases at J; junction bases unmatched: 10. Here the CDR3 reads CATSSGTGLIGGANVLTF. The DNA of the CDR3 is TGTGCCACCAGCAGCGGGACAGGGCTAATAGGAGGGGCCAACGTCCTGACTTTC.

CDR3 loop: CASEPGEAGTEAFF. For the CDR3, the DNA is TGTGCCAGCGAGCCGGGGGAGGCAGGCACTGAAGCTTTCTTT. J is TRBJ1-1 and V is TRBV5-4; tentatively, D is TRBD1 (5 bases). Looked up from germline, CDR1 is SGHNT and CDR2 is YYREEE (reference sequence). With 7 bases removed from V and 4 bases from J, the gap between germline ends came to 17 bases. The CDR3 sequence is 14 residues long.

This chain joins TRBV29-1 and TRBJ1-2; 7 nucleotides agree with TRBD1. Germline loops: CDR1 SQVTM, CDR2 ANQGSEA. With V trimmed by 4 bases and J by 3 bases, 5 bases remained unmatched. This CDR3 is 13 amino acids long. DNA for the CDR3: TGCAGCGTTGGTCCAGGGACAGACTATGGCTACACCTTC. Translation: CSVGPGTDYGYTF.

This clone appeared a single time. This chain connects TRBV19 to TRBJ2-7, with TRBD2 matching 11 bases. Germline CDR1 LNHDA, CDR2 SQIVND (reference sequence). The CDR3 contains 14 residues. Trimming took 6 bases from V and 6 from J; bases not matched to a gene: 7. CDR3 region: CASRTSGSSAEQYF. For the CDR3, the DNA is TGTGCCAGTAGAACTAGCGGGAGTAGCGCCGAGCAGTACTTC.

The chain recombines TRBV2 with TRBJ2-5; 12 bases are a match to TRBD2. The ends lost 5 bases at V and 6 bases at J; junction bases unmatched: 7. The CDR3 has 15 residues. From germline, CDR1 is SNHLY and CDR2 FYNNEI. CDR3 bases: TGTGCCAGCAGTCAAAGACTAGCGGGAGATCAGACCCAGTACTTC. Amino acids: CASSQRLAGDQTQYF.

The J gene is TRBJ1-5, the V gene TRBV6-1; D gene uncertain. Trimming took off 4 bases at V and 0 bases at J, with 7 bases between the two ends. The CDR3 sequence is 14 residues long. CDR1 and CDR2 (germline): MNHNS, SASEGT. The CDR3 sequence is CASSGGYSNQPQHF. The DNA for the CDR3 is TGTGCCAGCAGTGGGGGTTATAGCAATCAGCCCCAGCATTTT.

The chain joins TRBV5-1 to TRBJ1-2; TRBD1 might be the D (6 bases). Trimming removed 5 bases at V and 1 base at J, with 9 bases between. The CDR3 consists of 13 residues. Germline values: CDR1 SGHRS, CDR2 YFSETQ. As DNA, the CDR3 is TGCGCCAGCAGGTCAGGGGTTAACTATGGCTACACCTTC. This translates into CASRSGVNYGYTF. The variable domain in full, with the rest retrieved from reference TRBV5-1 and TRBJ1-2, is KAGVTQTPRYLIKTRGQQVTLSCSPISGHRSVSWYQQTPGQGLQFLFEYFSETQRNKGNFPGRFSGRQFSNSRSEMNVSTLELGDSALYLCASRSGVNYGYTFGSGTRLTVV.

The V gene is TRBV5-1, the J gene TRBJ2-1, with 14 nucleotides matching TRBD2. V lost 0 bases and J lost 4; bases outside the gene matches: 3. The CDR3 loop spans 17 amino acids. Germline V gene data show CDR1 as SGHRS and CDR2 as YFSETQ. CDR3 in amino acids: CASSLGLAGGTYNEQFF. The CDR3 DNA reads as TGCGCCAGCAGCTTGGGACTAGCGGGAGGGACATACAATGAGCAGTTCTTC.

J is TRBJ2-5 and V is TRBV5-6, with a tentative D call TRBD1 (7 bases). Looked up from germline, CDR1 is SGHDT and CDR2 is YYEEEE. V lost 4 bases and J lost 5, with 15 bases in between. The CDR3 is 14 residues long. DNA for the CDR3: TGTGCCAGCAGCCAGGGGGGCCCGGGGGAGACCCAGTACTTC. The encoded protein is CASSQGGPGETQYF. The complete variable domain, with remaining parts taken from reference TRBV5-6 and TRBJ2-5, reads DAGVTQSPTHLIKTRGQQVTLRCSPKSGHDTVSWYQQALGQGPQFIFQYYEEEERQRGNFPDRFSGHQFPNYSSELNVNALLLGDSALYLCASSQGGPGETQYFGPGTRLLVL.

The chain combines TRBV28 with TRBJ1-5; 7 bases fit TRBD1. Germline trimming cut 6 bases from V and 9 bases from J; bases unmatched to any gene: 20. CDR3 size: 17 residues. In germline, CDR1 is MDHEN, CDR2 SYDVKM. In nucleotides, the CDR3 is TGTGCCAGCAGGGTCCCGGGACAGCCGATGGGGGGAGGGCCCCAGCATTTT. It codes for CASRVPGQPMGGGPQHF.

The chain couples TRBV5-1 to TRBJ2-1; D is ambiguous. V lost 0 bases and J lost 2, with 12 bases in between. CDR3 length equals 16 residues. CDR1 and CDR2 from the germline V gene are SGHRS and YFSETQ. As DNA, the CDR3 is TGCGCCAGCAGCTTGGGGCTCGTAGGACCCTACAATGAGCAGTTCTTC. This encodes CASSLGLVGPYNEQFF.

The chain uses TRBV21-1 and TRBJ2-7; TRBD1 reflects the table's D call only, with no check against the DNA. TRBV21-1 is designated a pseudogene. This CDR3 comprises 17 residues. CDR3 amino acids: CASSKGSGQGMSYEQYF. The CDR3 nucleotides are TGTGCCAGCAGCAAAGGGTCGGGACAGGGTATGAGCTACGAGCAGTACTTC.

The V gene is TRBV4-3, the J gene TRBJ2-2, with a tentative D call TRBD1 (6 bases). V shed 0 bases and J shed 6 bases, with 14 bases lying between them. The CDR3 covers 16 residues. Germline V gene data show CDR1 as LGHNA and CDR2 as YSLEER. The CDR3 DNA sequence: TGCGCCAGCAGCCAAGATAGAGGGGGAGCCCCCGGGGAGCTGTTTTTT. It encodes CASSQDRGGAPGELFF.

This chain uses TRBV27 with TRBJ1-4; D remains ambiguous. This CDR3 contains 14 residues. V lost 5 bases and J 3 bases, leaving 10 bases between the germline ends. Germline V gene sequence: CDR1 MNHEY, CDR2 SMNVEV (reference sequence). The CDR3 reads CASSPRSSNEKLFF. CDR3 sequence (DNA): TGTGCCAGCAGTCCCAGATCTTCTAATGAAAAACTGTTTTTT.

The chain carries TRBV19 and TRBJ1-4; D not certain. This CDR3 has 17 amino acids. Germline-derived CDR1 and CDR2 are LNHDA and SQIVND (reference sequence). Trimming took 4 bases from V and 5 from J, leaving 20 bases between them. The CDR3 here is CASSSPSRVGSNEKLFF. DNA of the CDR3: TGTGCCAGTAGTAGTCCGTCTCGCGTCGGATCAAATGAAAAACTGTTTTTT.

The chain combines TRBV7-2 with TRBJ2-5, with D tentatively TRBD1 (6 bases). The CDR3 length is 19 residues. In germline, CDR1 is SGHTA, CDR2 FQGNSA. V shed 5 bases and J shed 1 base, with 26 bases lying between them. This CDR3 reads CASSPRITSPQGVQETQYF. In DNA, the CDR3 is TGTGCCAGCAGCCCTAGAATAACGTCCCCACAGGGAGTCCAAGAGACCCAGTACTTC.

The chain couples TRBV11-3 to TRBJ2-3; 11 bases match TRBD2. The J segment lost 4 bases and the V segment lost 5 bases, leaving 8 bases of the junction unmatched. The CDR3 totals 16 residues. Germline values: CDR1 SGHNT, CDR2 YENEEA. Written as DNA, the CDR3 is TGTGCCAGCAGCAAGGGGACTAGCGGACGGTCAGATACGCAGTATTTT. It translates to CASSKGTSGRSDTQYF.

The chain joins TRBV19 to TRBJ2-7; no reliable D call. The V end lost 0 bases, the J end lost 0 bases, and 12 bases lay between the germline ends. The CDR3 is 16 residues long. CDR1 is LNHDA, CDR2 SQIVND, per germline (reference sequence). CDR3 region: CASSIEDSFHSYEQYF. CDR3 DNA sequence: TGTGCCAGTAGTATAGAAGACTCCTTCCACTCCTACGAGCAGTACTTC.

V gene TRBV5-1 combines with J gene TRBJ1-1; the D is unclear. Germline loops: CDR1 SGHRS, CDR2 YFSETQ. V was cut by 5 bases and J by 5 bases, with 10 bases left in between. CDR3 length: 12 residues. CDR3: CASREEGTEAFF. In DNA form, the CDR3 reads TGCGCCAGCAGGGAAGAAGGGACTGAAGCTTTCTTT. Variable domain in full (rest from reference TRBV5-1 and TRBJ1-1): KAGVTQTPRYLIKTRGQQVTLSCSPISGHRSVSWYQQTPGQGLQFLFEYFSETQRNKGNFPGRFSGRQFSNSRSEMNVSTLELGDSALYLCASREEGTEAFFGQGTRLTVV.

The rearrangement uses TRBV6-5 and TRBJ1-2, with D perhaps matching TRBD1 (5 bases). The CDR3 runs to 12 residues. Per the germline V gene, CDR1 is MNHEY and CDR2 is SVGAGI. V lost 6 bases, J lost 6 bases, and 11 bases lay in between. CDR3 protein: CASSSGTNGYTF. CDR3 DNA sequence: TGTGCCAGCAGCTCCGGGACGAATGGCTACACCTTC.

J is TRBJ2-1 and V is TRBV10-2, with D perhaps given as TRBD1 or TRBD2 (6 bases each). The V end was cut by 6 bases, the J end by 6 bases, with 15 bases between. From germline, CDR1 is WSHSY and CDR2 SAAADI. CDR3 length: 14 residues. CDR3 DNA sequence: TGCGCCAGCAGGCGTAAGGGGGAGGCCAATGAGCAGTTCTTC. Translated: CASRRKGEANEQFF.

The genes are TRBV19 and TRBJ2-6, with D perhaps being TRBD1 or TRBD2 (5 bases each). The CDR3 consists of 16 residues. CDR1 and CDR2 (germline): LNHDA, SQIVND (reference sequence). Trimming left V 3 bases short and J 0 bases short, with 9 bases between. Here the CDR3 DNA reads TGTGCCAGTAGTATGGGGGTCCCCTCTGGGGCCAACGTCCTGACTTTC. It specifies CASSMGVPSGANVLTF.